This record looks at one T cell receptor beta chain sequence and its context. Its target is unknown. The sample originates from a study of cytotoxic CD8 clonotypes in ibrutinib-treated CLL. Study-level results: Upon ibrutinib response clonality rose, and upon progression it fell back toward baseline. Clonality (at baseline) was higher than in age-matched healthy donors and tracked circulating CD8+ T-cell counts. The public clonotypes identified were infrequent and showed contraction or stability on treatment.

This table comes from immunoSEQ multiplex PCR, and its TCRdb copy is limited to in-frame clones, with some not included. This table holds 20,000 to 25,000 clones, 68% found once. V dropped 0 bases and J dropped 9 bases, with 13 bases sitting between them. Per the germline V gene, CDR1 is SGHRS and CDR2 is YFSETQ. This CDR3 has 15 residues. The material sequenced was PBMCs, taken after 24 months of ibrutinib treatment. The receptor's source is a human donor with chronic lymphocytic leukemia. J is TRBJ1-6 and V is TRBV5-1; tentatively, D is TRBD1 (6 bases). CDR3 bases: TGCGCCAGCAGCTTGGACAGGGCGGGGGGTTCACCCCTCCACTTT. It codes for CASSLDRAGGSPLHF.